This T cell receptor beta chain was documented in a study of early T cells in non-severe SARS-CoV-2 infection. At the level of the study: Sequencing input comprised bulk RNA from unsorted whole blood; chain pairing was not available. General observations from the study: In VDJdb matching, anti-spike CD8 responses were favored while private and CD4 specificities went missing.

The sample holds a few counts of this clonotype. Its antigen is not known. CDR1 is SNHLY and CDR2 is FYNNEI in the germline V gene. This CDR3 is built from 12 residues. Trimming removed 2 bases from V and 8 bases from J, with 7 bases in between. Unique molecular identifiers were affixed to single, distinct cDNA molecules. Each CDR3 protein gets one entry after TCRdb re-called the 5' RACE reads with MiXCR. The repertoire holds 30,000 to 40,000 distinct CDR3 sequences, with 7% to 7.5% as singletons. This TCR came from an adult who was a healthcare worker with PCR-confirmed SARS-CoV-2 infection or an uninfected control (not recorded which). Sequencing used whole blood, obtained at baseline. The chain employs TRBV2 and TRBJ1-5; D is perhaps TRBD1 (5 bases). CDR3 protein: CASSELGEPQHF. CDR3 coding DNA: TGTGCCAGCAGTGAACTGGGGGAGCCCCAGCATTTT.